These T cell receptor beta chains were read from a single sample in a study of graft-versus-host responses after intestinal transplantation. TCRdb keeps only in-frame clones here, not all; method: immunoSEQ multiplex PCR. The table includes about 29,000 clones, approximately 90% detected once. The sample consisted of PBMCs, taken around 62 weeks after intestinal transplantation. The source of these receptors is a human patient who received an intestinal transplant, so some T cells may come from the graft donor. The CDR3 runs from the conserved cysteine through the conserved F or W. A D gene is named only where the DNA matches it firmly. Size values are once, few and many counts, or a class for expanded clones, and some rows have none.

V gene,D gene,CDR3 length,J gene,clone size,CDR3 DNA,CDR3 protein
TRBV30,NA,15,TRBJ1-1,NA,TGTGCCTGGAGTGTACTCGGAGGGATGAACACTGAAGCTTTCTTT,CAWSVLGGMNTEAFF
TRBV5-1,TRBD2,16,TRBJ2-7,NA,TGCGCCAGCAGCTTGGATCTAGCGGCTTCCTCCTACGAGCAGTACTTC,CASSLDLAASSYEQYF
TRBV9,TRBD2,15,TRBJ2-1,NA,TGTGCCAGCAGCCCTCGGAACGGGGGAGGGAATGAGCAGTTCTTC,CASSPRNGGGNEQFF
TRBV7-8,NA,19,TRBJ1-4,NA,TGTGCCAGCAGCTTAGACCATCAGTCCGAGCCAGCAACTAATGAAAAACTGTTTTTT,CASSLDHQSEPATNEKLFF
TRBV5-1,TRBD1,14,TRBJ2-2,NA,TGCGCCAGCAGCTGGACAGGGGACACCGGGGAGCTGTTTTTT,CASSWTGDTGELFF
TRBV14,NA,13,TRBJ1-2,NA,TGTGCCAGCAGCCAATGGAAAGGGAATGGCTACACCTTC,CASSQWKGNGYTF
TRBV4-2,TRBD2,15,TRBJ2-3,NA,TGTGCCAGCAGCGAGCGGGGGGGCGGCACAGATACGCAGTATTTT,CASSERGGGTDTQYF
TRBV4-1,NA,16,TRBJ1-2,NA,TGCGCCAGCAGCCAACCTACCTCGGGACGGAACTATGGCTACACCTTC,CASSQPTSGRNYGYTF
TRBV7-2,NA,12,TRBJ2-7,NA,TGTGCCAGCAGCCTACAGAGATACGAGCAGTACTTC,CASSLQRYEQYF
TRBV19,NA,13,TRBJ1-5,NA,TGTGCCAGTGCGCGACAGCCCAATCAGCCCCAGCATTTT,CASARQPNQPQHF
TRBV9,NA,13,TRBJ1-3,NA,TGTGCCAGCAGCGTAGGGGACACAGCGACCATATATTTT,CASSVGDTATIYF
TRBV28,NA,15,TRBJ2-7,NA,TGTGCCAGCAGTTTGATAGCGACCACGACCTACGAGCAGTACTTC,CASSLIATTTYEQYF
TRBV27,TRBD1,13,TRBJ1-6,NA,TGTGCCACCGGGGAGACAGGGGGTTCACCCCTCCACTTT,CATGETGGSPLHF
TRBV2,NA,14,TRBJ1-5,few,TGTGCCAGCAGAGATCTAAGAGGCAATCAGCCCCAGCATTTT,CASRDLRGNQPQHF
TRBV5-1,TRBD2,15,TRBJ2-7,NA,TGCGCCAGCAGGGCTGGACTAGCGGGCAAGTACGAGCAGTACTTC,CASRAGLAGKYEQYF
TRBV7-2,NA,17,TRBJ2-3,NA,TGTGCCAGCAGCATAGACGGTTGGGGAGCCTTCACAGATACGCAGTATTTT,CASSIDGWGAFTDTQYF
TRBV7-2,NA,13,TRBJ1-5,NA,TGTGCCAGCAGCTTAGGTGGAGATCAGCCCCAGCATTTT,CASSLGGDQPQHF
TRBV5-6,NA,13,TRBJ2-6,NA,TGTGCCAGCAGCTATCTAGGAGCCAACGTCCTGACTTTC,CASSYLGANVLTF
TRBV30,NA,13,TRBJ1-1,NA,TGTGCCTGGAGTGTACTAAGGGACACTGAAGCTTTCTTT,CAWSVLRDTEAFF
TRBV5-6,NA,15,TRBJ2-5,NA,TGTGCCAGCAGCTTGGCCACTGGGGGTACGAAGACCCAGTACTTC,CASSLATGGTKTQYF
TRBV6-4,NA,14,TRBJ1-1,NA,TGTGCCAGCAGTCCCGGGACGGGGAACACTGAAGCTTTCTTT,CASSPGTGNTEAFF
TRBV11-2,TRBD2,17,TRBJ2-5,NA,TGTGCCAGCAGCTTAGATAACCAGCGGGGGGGCCAAGAGACCCAGTACTTC,CASSLDNQRGGQETQYF
TRBV7-8,NA,18,TRBJ2-6,NA,TGTGCCAGCAGCTTAGCGCCAACATCCTTCTCTGGGGCCAACGTCCTGACTTTC,CASSLAPTSFSGANVLTF
TRBV7-8,TRBD1,15,TRBJ2-7,once,TGTGCCAGCAGCTTAGGCCGGGACAGTCGGTACGAGCAGTACTTC,CASSLGRDSRYEQYF
TRBV11-2,NA,17,TRBJ1-2,NA,TGTGCCAGCAGCTTAGGTCGGGGGGCGCTTCCTAACTATGGCTACACCTTC,CASSLGRGALPNYGYTF
TRBV5-1,TRBD2,14,TRBJ2-5,few,TGCGCCAGCAGCCCGACTAGCCGGGGAGAGACCCAGTACTTC,CASSPTSRGETQYF
TRBV27,NA,14,TRBJ2-1,NA,TGTGCCAGCAGTTCGAACTATGCCCAGAATGAGCAGTTCTTC,CASSSNYAQNEQFF
TRBV9,TRBD1,15,TRBJ2-5,NA,TGTGCCAGCTTAAGGTCTGGACAGGGGTGGGAGACCCAGTACTTC,CASLRSGQGWETQYF
TRBV11-2,NA,15,TRBJ1-2,NA,TGTGCCAGCAGCTTGGTCCGGGACTCGTTCTATGGCTACACCTTC,CASSLVRDSFYGYTF
TRBV9,NA,14,TRBJ1-2,NA,TGTGCCAGCAGCATACAACAGGGCAACTATGGCTACACCTTC,CASSIQQGNYGYTF
TRBV27,TRBD2,18,TRBJ2-7,NA,TGTGCCAGCAGTTTAAGAGGTTCCCTAGCGGGCCCTACCTACGAGCAGTACTTC,CASSLRGSLAGPTYEQYF
TRBV5-8,NA,15,TRBJ1-3,NA,TGTGCCAGCAGCTTATACAGGTCTTCTGGAAACACCATATATTTT,CASSLYRSSGNTIYF
TRBV10-2,NA,14,TRBJ1-2,NA,TGCGCCAGCAGTTTAGGGAGAACTAACTATGGCTACACCTTC,CASSLGRTNYGYTF
TRBV5-4,NA,14,TRBJ2-7,NA,TGTGCCAGCAGCTTCGGCCAGGGAAACTACGAGCAGTACTTC,CASSFGQGNYEQYF
TRBV28,TRBD2,16,TRBJ2-1,NA,TGTGCCAGCAGTTTAATCGGGACTAGTAGGTTCCATGAGCAGTTCTTC,CASSLIGTSRFHEQFF
TRBV19,TRBD2,14,TRBJ2-3,NA,TGTGCCAGCCGAGCGGGGAGGGGTACAGATACGCAGTATTTT,CASRAGRGTDTQYF
TRBV6-5,NA,16,TRBJ1-1,NA,TGTGCCAGCAGTTACTGGAGCTTCTCCGACGGGGCTGAAGCTTTCTTT,CASSYWSFSDGAEAFF
TRBV20-1,NA,10,TRBJ1-2,NA,TGCAGTGCTAGATACCATGGCTACACCTTC,CSARYHGYTF
TRBV2,NA,15,TRBJ2-7,NA,TGTGCCAGCAGTGACTCTTGGGGGGTGGGTTACGAGCAGTACTTC,CASSDSWGVGYEQYF
TRBV30,TRBD1,15,TRBJ2-2,NA,TGTGCCTGGAGTTTGTGGACAGGGGGCACCGGGGAGCTGTTTTTT,CAWSLWTGGTGELFF
TRBV6-6,TRBD1,13,TRBJ1-2,NA,TGTGCCAGCCTCATACGGACAGGGGACGGCTACACCTTC,CASLIRTGDGYTF
TRBV6-5,NA,13,TRBJ2-7,NA,TGTGCCAGCAGCGTGGGGCCGCACTACGAGCAGTACTTC,CASSVGPHYEQYF
TRBV4-3,NA,14,TRBJ1-2,NA,TGCGCCAGCAGCCAAGGGTCAGGACAGAAGGACTACACCTTC,CASSQGSGQKDYTF
TRBV28,NA,13,TRBJ1-2,NA,TGTGCCAGCAGAATAGGATTTAACTATGGCTACACCTTC,CASRIGFNYGYTF
TRBV5-1,TRBD2,16,TRBJ2-1,NA,TGCGCCAGCAGCCCTACCTTAGCGGGGGGTTACAATGAGCAGTTCTTC,CASSPTLAGGYNEQFF